One and the same sample provided the 27 T cell receptor beta chains below, sequenced in a study of T-cell reconstitution after alpha-beta-depleted transplantation in children. The library targeted TCRbeta and was prepared with unique molecular identifiers. TCRdb processed the PCR reads anew with MiXCR; each CDR3 protein has one entry. Of 450,000 to 600,000 distinct CDR3 sequences listed, over 25% are singletons. This sample comprised PBMCs from the stem cell graft donor, obtained from the stem cell graft. The receptors come from a human donor who donated a stem cell graft to a child with aplastic anemia.

V gene TRBV7-2 combines with J gene TRBJ2-1; a weak D match, TRBD1 (5 bases). The CDR3 loop spans 15 amino acids. Looked up from germline, CDR1 is SGHTA and CDR2 is FQGNSA. Trimming cost V 0 bases and J 2 bases, with 8 bases left between them. CDR3 amino acids: CASSLAPGTYNEQFF. DNA for the CDR3: TGTGCCAGCAGCTTAGCGCCAGGGACCTACAATGAGCAGTTCTTC.

This clonotype has a handful of counts. The CDR3 sequence is CSAPIGVNYGYTF. The CDR3 DNA sequence: TGCAGTGCTCCCATCGGAGTAAACTATGGCTACACCTTC. This chain joins TRBV20-1 and TRBJ1-2; D is unclear. This CDR3 comprises 13 residues. Deletions cut 5 bases from V and 2 bases from J, with 12 bases between. The V gene's germline CDR1 is DFQATT and CDR2 SNEGSKA (reference sequence).

In its sample, this clonotype was seen many times. The rearrangement links TRBV11-2 to TRBJ1-1; a possible D gene is TRBD1 (6 bases). This CDR3 is built from 14 residues. From germline, CDR1 is SGHAT and CDR2 FQNNGV. V shed 6 bases and J shed 1 base, with 12 bases lying between them. CDR3 nucleotides: TGTGCCAGCAGTCCAAGGACAGAGAACACTGAAGCTTTCTTT. Its translation: CASSPRTENTEAFF.

This clonotype was counted only a few times. The V call is TRBV20-1, the J call TRBJ2-1; 8 bases match TRBD1. Trimming removed 3 bases from V and 8 bases from J; junction bases left unmatched: 6. CDR1 DFQATT and CDR2 SNEGSKA come from the germline V gene (reference sequence). The CDR3 loop spans 13 amino acids. CDR3 in amino acids: CSARGPGGYEQFF. As DNA, the CDR3 is TGCAGTGCTAGGGGTCCAGGGGGCTATGAGCAGTTCTTC.

The genes are TRBV7-9 and TRBJ2-5, with D possibly being TRBD1 or TRBD2 (5 bases each). Germline CDR1 and CDR2: SEHNR and FQNEAQ (reference sequence). The CDR3 totals 14 residues. Trimming took 5 bases from V and 2 from J, leaving 12 bases between them. The CDR3, as DNA: TGTGCCAGCAGCGGACCGGGACCGCAAGAGACCCAGTACTTC. Translated: CASSGPGPQETQYF. Combining the CDR3 with reference TRBV7-9 and TRBJ2-5 gives the whole variable domain DTGVSQNPRHKITKRGQNVTFRCDPISEHNRLYWYRQTLGQGPEFLTYFQNEAQLEKSRLLSDRFSAERPKGSFSTLEIQRTEQGDSAMYLCASSGPGPQETQYFGPGTRLLVL.

The chain employs TRBV12-3 or TRBV12-4 and TRBJ1-5; no clear D gene. V lost 3 bases to trimming and J lost 0 bases, with 9 bases between them. This CDR3 region has 15 residues. The CDR3 loop is CASSFGHNSNQPQHF. DNA for the CDR3: TGTGCCAGCAGTTTTGGTCACAATAGCAATCAGCCCCAGCATTTT.

There are a few counts of this clonotype. This rearrangement joins TRBV5-5 to TRBJ2-5, with D possibly being TRBD1 (6 bases). Germline V gene sequence: CDR1 SGHKS, CDR2 YYEKEE (reference sequence). CDR3 size: 15 residues. Trimming shortened V by 4 bases and J by 3 bases, and 16 bases separated the two germline ends. Here the CDR3 reads CASSLVRDTKETQYF. The CDR3 DNA sequence: TGTGCCAGCAGCCTGGTTCGGGACACTAAAGAGACCCAGTACTTC.

This clonotype was picked up a small number of times. The V call is TRBV7-2, the J call TRBJ2-7; D gene ambiguous. The germline V gene encodes CDR1 SGHTA and CDR2 FQGNSA. V lost 5 bases to trimming and J lost 6 bases, with 14 bases between them. CDR3 length equals 13 residues. The CDR3 bases are TGTGCCAGCAGCCCGCGACCCCAAGGCGAGCAGTACTTC. Its protein is CASSPRPQGEQYF. The variable domain in full, with the rest retrieved from reference TRBV7-2 and TRBJ2-7, is GAGVSQSPSNKVTEKGKDVELRCDPISGHTALYWYRQSLGQGLEFLIYFQGNSAPDKSGLPSDRFSAERTGGSVSTLTIQRTQQEDSAVYLCASSPRPQGEQYFGPGTRLTVT.

The chain links TRBV7-2 to TRBJ1-5; weak D call: TRBD1 (5 bases). The V and J ends lost 2 bases and 6 bases respectively, with 11 bases between them. The CDR3 is 14 residues long. CDR1 is SGHTA, CDR2 FQGNSA, per germline. The CDR3 loop reads CASSLPGMGQPQHF. CDR3 DNA sequence: TGTGCCAGCAGCTTACCAGGGATGGGTCAGCCCCAGCATTTT.

This clonotype was seen only a few times. The junction shows a germline mismatch at one end, possibly a read error. J is TRBJ2-7 and V is TRBV18; D possibly corresponds to TRBD1 (6 bases). CDR1 KGHSH and CDR2 LQKENI come from the germline V gene. The CDR3 covers 14 residues. CDR3 region: CASSPKTGPYVQYF. DNA of the CDR3: TGTGCCAGCTCACCAAAGACAGGACCCTACGTGCAGTACTTC.

This clonotype has just a few counts. This chain joins TRBV29-1 and TRBJ1-2, with 8 bases that match TRBD1. Germline V gene sequence: CDR1 SQVTM, CDR2 ANQGSEA. The CDR3 extends over 14 amino acids. The V and J ends lost 4 bases and 4 bases, in that order; junction bases with no gene match: 8. The CDR3 protein is CSVGGTGETYGYTF. In nucleotides, the CDR3 is TGCAGCGTTGGTGGGACAGGAGAAACCTATGGCTACACCTTC.

This clonotype was detected only a few times. The V gene is TRBV20-1, the J gene TRBJ2-1; D gene uncertain. CDR3 length equals 11 residues. Germline CDR1 reads DFQATT; CDR2 reads SNEGSKA (reference sequence). Trimming took off 5 bases at V and 9 bases at J, with 11 bases between the two ends. The CDR3 region has the DNA TGCAGTGCTCCCCGAGAAGCTGAGCAGTTCTTC. Amino acids: CSAPREAEQFF.

V and J are TRBV5-1 and TRBJ2-1; 8 nucleotides line up with TRBD1. The V gene's germline CDR1 is SGHRS and CDR2 YFSETQ. V was clipped by 4 bases and J by 4 bases; unmatched bases: 7. CDR3 length equals 15 residues. Written as DNA, the CDR3 is TGCGCCAGCAGCGGTGACAGGGGCGATTACAATGAGCAGTTCTTC. As protein: CASSGDRGDYNEQFF. Drawing the rest from reference TRBV5-1 and TRBJ2-1, the complete variable domain is KAGVTQTPRYLIKTRGQQVTLSCSPISGHRSVSWYQQTPGQGLQFLFEYFSETQRNKGNFPGRFSGRQFSNSRSEMNVSTLELGDSALYLCASSGDRGDYNEQFFGPGTRLTVL.

This clonotype came up a few times. V is TRBV5-1 and J is TRBJ2-2; D remains unclear. Trimming shortened V by 4 bases and J by 1 base, and 8 bases separated the two germline ends. The CDR3 runs 14 residues. CDR1 is SGHRS, CDR2 YFSETQ, per germline. DNA of the CDR3: TGCGCCAGCAGCCCAAACAAGAACACCGGGGAGCTGTTTTTT. This gives the protein CASSPNKNTGELFF.

The chain carries TRBV7-2 and TRBJ1-3, with D possibly being TRBD1 (5 bases). In germline, CDR1 is SGHTA, CDR2 FQGNSA. CDR3 length equals 14 residues. The V end was cut by 5 bases, the J end by 2 bases, with 10 bases between. DNA of the CDR3: TGTGCCAGCAGCCGGGGGGGAACTGGAAACACCATATATTTT. It is translated as CASSRGGTGNTIYF.

The chain couples TRBV6-2 or TRBV6-3 to TRBJ2-1; the match to TRBD2 covers 7 bases. Germline lookup yields CDR1 MNHEY and CDR2 SVGEGT. The CDR3 has 16 amino acids. J gave up 9 bases and V 4 bases, and 15 bases lay outside the gene matches. CDR3 loop: CASSFRAGLVTGEQFF. The CDR3 region has the DNA TGTGCCAGCAGTTTTAGAGCGGGGCTCGTAACGGGTGAGCAGTTCTTC.

V usage is TRBV18 and J usage is TRBJ2-1, with D possibly TRBD1 on 6 matching bases. V lost 1 base, J lost 7 bases, and 17 bases lay in between. In germline, CDR1 is KGHSH, CDR2 LQKENI. This CDR3 comprises 16 residues. The DNA of the CDR3 is TGTGCCAGCTCACCACGAGGGACAACTTCGGGAAATGAGCAGTTCTTC. Translation gives CASSPRGTTSGNEQFF.

This clonotype has a handful of counts. The chain links TRBV10-3 to TRBJ2-1, with a weak D call TRBD1 (6 bases). With 0 bases removed from V and 4 bases from J, the gap between germline ends came to 10 bases. CDR1 is ENHRY, CDR2 SYGVKD, per germline. The CDR3 has 15 amino acids. The CDR3 DNA follows: TGTGCCATCAGTGAGTCGAGACAGGCTTACAATGAGCAGTTCTTC. It encodes CAISESRQAYNEQFF.

This clonotype was seen only once. This chain connects TRBV28 to TRBJ2-5, with D maybe TRBD2 (5 bases). V lost 7 bases to trimming and J lost 4 bases, with 16 bases between them. The V gene's germline CDR1 is MDHEN and CDR2 SYDVKM. This CDR3 spans 14 amino acids. In DNA form, the CDR3 reads TGTGCCAGCATGCGACCGGGAAAATCAGAGACCCAGTACTTC. Protein sequence: CASMRPGKSETQYF.

The rearrangement joins TRBV18 to TRBJ2-6; perhaps TRBD1 as D (5 bases). V gave up 3 bases and J gave up 0 bases, with 12 bases separating them. This CDR3 comprises 17 residues. Germline CDR1 KGHSH, CDR2 LQKENI. CDR3 DNA: TGTGCCAGCTCACCCCCTGGGGCAGGCTCTGGGGCCAACGTCCTGACTTTC. Its translation is CASSPPGAGSGANVLTF.

V usage is TRBV18 and J usage is TRBJ2-7, with D uncertain. Looked up from germline, CDR1 is KGHSH and CDR2 is LQKENI. V lost 4 bases to trimming and J lost 5 bases, with 18 bases between them. The length of the CDR3 is 15 residues. The CDR3: CASSLGVSGINEQYV. CDR3 DNA: TGTGCCAGCTCACTCGGAGTATCAGGAATCAACGAGCAGTACGTC.

This clonotype was seen a handful of times. The chain has TRBV28 and TRBJ2-1; 9 nucleotides align to TRBD2. V gave up 6 bases and J gave up 8 bases; unmatched junction bases: 8. CDR1 is MDHEN and CDR2 is SYDVKM in the germline V gene. This CDR3 has 14 amino acids. The CDR3 loop is CASSLIAGVDEQFF. CDR3 DNA: TGTGCCAGCAGCCTTATAGCGGGAGTGGATGAGCAGTTCTTC.

This clonotype turned up a few times. V is TRBV20-1 and J is TRBJ2-1; D may be TRBD2 (6 bases). The germline V and J ends were trimmed by 4 bases and 12 bases, with 22 bases remaining between them. CDR1 is DFQATT, CDR2 SNEGSKA, per germline (reference sequence). The CDR3 is made up of 14 amino acids. The CDR3 DNA follows: TGCAGTGCTAACTTAGCGGTTAAGCGAGATAGGCAGTTCTTC. As protein: CSANLAVKRDRQFF.

CDR3: CSVEGTSGRPYNEQFF. Here the CDR3 DNA reads TGCAGCGTTGAAGGGACTAGCGGGAGACCCTACAATGAGCAGTTCTTC. J is TRBJ2-1 and V is TRBV29-1; 13 bases agree with TRBD2. The germline V gene has CDR1 SQVTM and CDR2 ANQGSEA. The CDR3 consists of 16 residues. The trim removed 1 base at V and 2 bases at J, leaving 2 bases unmatched.

The chain recombines TRBV6-2 or TRBV6-3 with TRBJ2-1; D is perhaps TRBD2 (5 bases). Deletions cut 2 bases from V and 8 bases from J, with 7 bases between. The CDR3 sequence is 12 residues long. In germline, CDR1 is MNHEY, CDR2 SVGEGT. CDR3 nucleotides: TGTGCCAGCAGTTACGACGGGGATGAGCAGTTCTTC. This sequence encodes CASSYDGDEQFF.

The table lists this clonotype with a few counts. The chain has TRBV4-3 and TRBJ1-1, with D hard to call. The germline V and J ends were trimmed by 0 bases and 4 bases, with 12 bases remaining between them. CDR3 length equals 15 residues. Germline CDR1 and CDR2: LGHNA and YSLEER. As DNA, the CDR3 is TGCGCCAGCAGCCAAGATGTCAAGGGAGGCACTGAAGCTTTCTTT. This gives the protein CASSQDVKGGTEAFF.

The rearrangement links TRBV12-3 or TRBV12-4 to TRBJ1-1; TRBD1 matches 12 bases. The CDR3 loop spans 16 amino acids. After removal of 3 bases from V and 4 bases from J, the junction contained 6 bases not matched to a gene. CDR3 coding DNA: TGTGCCAGCAGTTTCCGGGACAGGGGGCCGGGCACTGAAGCTTTCTTT. Amino acid sequence: CASSFRDRGPGTEAFF.